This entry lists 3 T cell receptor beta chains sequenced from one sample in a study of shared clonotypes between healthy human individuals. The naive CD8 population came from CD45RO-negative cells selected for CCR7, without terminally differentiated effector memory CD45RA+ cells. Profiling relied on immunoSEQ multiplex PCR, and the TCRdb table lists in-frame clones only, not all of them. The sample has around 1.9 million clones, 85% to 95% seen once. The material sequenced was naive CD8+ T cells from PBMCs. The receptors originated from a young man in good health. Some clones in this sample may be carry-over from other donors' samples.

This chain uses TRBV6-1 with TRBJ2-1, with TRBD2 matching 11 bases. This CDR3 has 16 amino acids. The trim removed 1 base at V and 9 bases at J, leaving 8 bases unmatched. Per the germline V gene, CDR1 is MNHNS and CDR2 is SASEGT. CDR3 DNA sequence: TGTGCCAGCAGTGAAGGGAGTAGCGGGAGGGTTGGTGAGCAGTTCTTC. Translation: CASSEGSSGRVGEQFF.

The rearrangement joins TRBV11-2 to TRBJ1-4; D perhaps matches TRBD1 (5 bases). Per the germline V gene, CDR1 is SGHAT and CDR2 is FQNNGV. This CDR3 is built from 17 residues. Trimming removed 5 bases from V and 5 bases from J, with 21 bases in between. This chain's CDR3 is CASSHDGGTVTNEKLFF. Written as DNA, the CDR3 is TGTGCCAGCAGCCATGATGGGGGTACCGTAACAAATGAAAAACTGTTTTTT.

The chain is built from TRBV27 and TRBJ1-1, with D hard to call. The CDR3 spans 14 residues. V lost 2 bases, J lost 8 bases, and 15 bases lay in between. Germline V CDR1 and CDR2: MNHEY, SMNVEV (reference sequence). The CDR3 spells CASSLVSASKEAFF. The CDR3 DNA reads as TGTGCCAGCAGTTTAGTTTCGGCGAGCAAGGAAGCTTTCTTT.